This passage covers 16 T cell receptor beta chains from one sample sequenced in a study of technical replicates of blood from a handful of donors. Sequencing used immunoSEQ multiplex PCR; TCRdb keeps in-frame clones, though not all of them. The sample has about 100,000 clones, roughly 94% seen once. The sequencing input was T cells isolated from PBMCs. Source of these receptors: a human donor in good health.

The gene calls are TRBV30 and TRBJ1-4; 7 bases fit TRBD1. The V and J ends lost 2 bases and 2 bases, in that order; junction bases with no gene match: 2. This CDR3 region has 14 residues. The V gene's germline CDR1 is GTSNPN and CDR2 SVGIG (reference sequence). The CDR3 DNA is TGTGCCTGGAGTAAACAGGGGACTAATGAAAAACTGTTTTTT. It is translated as CAWSKQGTNEKLFF. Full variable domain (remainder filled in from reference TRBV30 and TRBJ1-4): SQTIHQWPATLVQPVGSPLSLECTVEGTSNPNLYWYRQAAGRGLQLLFYSVGIGQISSEVPQNLSASRPQDRQFILSSKKLLLSDSGFYLCAWSKQGTNEKLFFGSGTQLSVL.

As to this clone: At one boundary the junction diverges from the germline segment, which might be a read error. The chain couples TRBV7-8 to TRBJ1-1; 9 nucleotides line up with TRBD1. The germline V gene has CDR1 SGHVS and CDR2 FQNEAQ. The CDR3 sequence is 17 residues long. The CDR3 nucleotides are TGTGCCAGCAGCCCATATGCCGGGACAGGGCTGAAGACTGAAGCTTTCTTT. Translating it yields CASSPYAGTGLKTEAFF.

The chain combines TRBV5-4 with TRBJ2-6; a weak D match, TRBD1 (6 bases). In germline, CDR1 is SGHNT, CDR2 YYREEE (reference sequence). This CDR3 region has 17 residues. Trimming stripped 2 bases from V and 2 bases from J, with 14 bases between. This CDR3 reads CASSFGAGVAGANVLTF. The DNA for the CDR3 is TGTGCCAGCAGCTTTGGAGCAGGGGTTGCTGGGGCCAACGTCCTGACTTTC.

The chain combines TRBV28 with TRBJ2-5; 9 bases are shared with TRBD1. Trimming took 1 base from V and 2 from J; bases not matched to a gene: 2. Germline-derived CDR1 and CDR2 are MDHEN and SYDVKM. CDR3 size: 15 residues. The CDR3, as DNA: TGTGCCAGCAGTTTATTCGGGACAGGGCAAGAGACCCAGTACTTC. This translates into CASSLFGTGQETQYF.

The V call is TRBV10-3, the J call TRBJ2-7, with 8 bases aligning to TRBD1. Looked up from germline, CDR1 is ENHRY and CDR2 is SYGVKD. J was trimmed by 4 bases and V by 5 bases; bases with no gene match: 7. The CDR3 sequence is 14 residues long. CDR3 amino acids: CAISTRDRFYEQYF. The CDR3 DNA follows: TGTGCCATCAGTACCCGGGACAGGTTTTACGAGCAGTACTTC.

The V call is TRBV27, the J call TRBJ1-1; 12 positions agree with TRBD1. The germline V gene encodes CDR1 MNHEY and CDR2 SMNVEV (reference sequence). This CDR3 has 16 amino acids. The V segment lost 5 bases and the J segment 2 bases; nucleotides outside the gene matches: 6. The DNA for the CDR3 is TGTGCCAGCAGTCCCGGGACAGGGGGCGGAAACACTGAAGCTTTCTTT. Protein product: CASSPGTGGGNTEAFF.

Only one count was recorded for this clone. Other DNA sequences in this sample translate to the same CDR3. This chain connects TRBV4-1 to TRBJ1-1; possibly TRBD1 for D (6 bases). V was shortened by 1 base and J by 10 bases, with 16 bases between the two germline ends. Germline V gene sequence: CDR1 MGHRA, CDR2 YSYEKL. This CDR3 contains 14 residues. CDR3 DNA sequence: TGCGCCAGCAGCCAAGGGGCAGGGGTGGTCCCAGCTTTCTTT. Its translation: CASSQGAGVVPAFF.

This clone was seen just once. The CDR3 nucleotides are TGTGCCAGCAGCTGGGGACAATTCTACGACGAGCAGTACTTC. It specifies CASSWGQFYDEQYF. The rearrangement joins TRBV7-8 to TRBJ2-7; possible D gene TRBD1, 6 bases. Trimming stripped 4 bases from V and 5 bases from J, with 15 bases between. Germline V gene data show CDR1 as SGHVS and CDR2 as FQNEAQ. This CDR3 is 14 amino acids long.

CDR3 residues: CASSSQGWNEKLFF. DNA for the CDR3: TGCGCCAGCAGCTCTCAGGGGTGGAATGAAAAACTGTTTTTT. The chain couples TRBV5-1 to TRBJ1-4, with D tentatively TRBD1 (6 bases). The germline gives CDR1 SGHRS, CDR2 YFSETQ. V was trimmed by 3 bases and J by 5 bases, leaving 11 bases between them. The CDR3 is 14 amino acids.

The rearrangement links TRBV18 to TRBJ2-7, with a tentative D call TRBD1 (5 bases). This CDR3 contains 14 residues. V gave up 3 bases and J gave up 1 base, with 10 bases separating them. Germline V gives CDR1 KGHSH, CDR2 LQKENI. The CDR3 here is CASSPRTPSYEQYF. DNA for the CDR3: TGTGCCAGCTCACCGAGGACACCATCCTACGAGCAGTACTTC.

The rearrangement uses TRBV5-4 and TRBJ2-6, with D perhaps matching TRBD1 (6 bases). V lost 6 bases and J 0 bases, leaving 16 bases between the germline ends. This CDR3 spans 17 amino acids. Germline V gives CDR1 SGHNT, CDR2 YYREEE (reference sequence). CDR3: CASTGQLRFSGANVLTF. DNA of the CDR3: TGTGCCAGCACCGGACAGTTAAGGTTCTCTGGGGCCAACGTCCTGACTTTC.

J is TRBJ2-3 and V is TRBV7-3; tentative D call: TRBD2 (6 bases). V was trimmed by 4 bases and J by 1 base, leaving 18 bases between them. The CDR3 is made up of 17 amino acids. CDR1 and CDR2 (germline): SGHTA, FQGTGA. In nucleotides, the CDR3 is TGTGCCAGCAGCTCGACCCTCCGGGGGTTGGGCACAGATACGCAGTATTTT. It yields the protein CASSSTLRGLGTDTQYF.

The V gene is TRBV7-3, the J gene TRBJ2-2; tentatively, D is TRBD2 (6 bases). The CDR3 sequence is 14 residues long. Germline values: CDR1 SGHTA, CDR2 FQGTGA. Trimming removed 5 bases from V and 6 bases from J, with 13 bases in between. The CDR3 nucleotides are TGTGCCAGCAGCCCCGTACTAGCCGCCGGGGAGCTGTTTTTT. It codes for CASSPVLAAGELFF. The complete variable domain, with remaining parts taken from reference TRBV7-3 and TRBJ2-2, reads GAGVSQTPSNKVTEKGKYVELRCDPISGHTALYWYRQSLGQGPEFLIYFQGTGAADDSGLPNDRFFAVRPEGSVSTLKIQRTERGDSAVYLCASSPVLAAGELFFGEGSRLTVL.

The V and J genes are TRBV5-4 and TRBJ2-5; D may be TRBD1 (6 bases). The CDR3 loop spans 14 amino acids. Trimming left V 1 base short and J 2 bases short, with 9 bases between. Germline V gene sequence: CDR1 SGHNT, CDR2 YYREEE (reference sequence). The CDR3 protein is CASSLSDRQETQYF. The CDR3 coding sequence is TGTGCCAGCAGCTTGTCGGACAGACAAGAGACCCAGTACTTC. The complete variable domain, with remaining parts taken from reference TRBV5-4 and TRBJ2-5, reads ETGVTQSPTHLIKTRGQQVTLRCSSQSGHNTVSWYQQALGQGPQFIFQYYREEENGRGNFPPRFSGLQFPNYSSELNVNALELDDSALYLCASSLSDRQETQYFGPGTRLLVL.

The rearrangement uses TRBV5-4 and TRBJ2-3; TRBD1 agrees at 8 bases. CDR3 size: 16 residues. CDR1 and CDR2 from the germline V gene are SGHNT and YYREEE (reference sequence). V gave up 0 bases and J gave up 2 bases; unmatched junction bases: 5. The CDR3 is CASSLGGTGTTDTQYF. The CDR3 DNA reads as TGTGCCAGCAGCTTGGGGGGGACAGGAACCACAGATACGCAGTATTTT.

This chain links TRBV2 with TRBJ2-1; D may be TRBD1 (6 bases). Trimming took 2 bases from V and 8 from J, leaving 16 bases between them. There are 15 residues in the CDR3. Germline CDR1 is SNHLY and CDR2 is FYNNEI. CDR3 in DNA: TGTGCCAGCAGTGAAAAGAACCAGGGGAACGATGAGCAGTTCTTC. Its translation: CASSEKNQGNDEQFF.